These 8 T cell receptor beta chains originate from one sample sequenced in a study of blood T cell repertoires in COVID-19. Sequencing was performed with immunoSEQ multiplex PCR; in TCRdb, only in-frame clones are kept and a portion is missing. The table includes about 170,000 clones, roughly 80% detected once. The sequencing input was peripheral blood. These TCRs come from a man in his 70s with active or convalescent COVID-19.

The chain links TRBV7-9 to TRBJ1-2; no clear D gene. Looked up from germline, CDR1 is SEHNR and CDR2 is FQNEAQ (reference sequence). This CDR3 is built from 10 residues. The germline V and J ends were trimmed by 4 bases and 6 bases, with 3 bases remaining between them. In nucleotides, the CDR3 is TGTGCCAGCAGCTCAGATGGCTACACCTTC. Encoded protein: CASSSDGYTF.

The V call is TRBV4-3, the J call TRBJ1-5; D is undetermined. Trimming stripped 2 bases from V and 2 bases from J, with 10 bases between. Germline values: CDR1 LGHNA, CDR2 YSLEER. CDR3 length: 15 amino acids. CDR3 nucleotides: TGCGCCAGCAGCCAATACGGGTTTGGCAATCAGCCCCAGCATTTT. This encodes CASSQYGFGNQPQHF.

V gene TRBV5-1 combines with J gene TRBJ2-1; the match to TRBD2 covers 7 bases. Germline values: CDR1 SGHRS, CDR2 YFSETQ. CDR3 size: 15 residues. J was trimmed by 9 bases and V by 4 bases; bases with no gene match: 13. Here the CDR3 reads CASSPRTRVTSEQFF. The CDR3 nucleotides are TGCGCCAGCAGCCCTCGGACTAGAGTCACGTCTGAGCAGTTCTTC.

This clone was seen a single time. The chain carries TRBV10-2 and TRBJ1-4; D remains ambiguous. Germline CDR1 reads WSHSY; CDR2 reads SAAADI. The ends were cut back, 0 bases at V and 8 bases at J, with 4 bases in the middle. The CDR3 loop spans 12 amino acids. The CDR3 here is CASSESREKLFF. The CDR3 DNA reads as TGCGCCAGCAGTGAGTCGCGGGAAAAACTGTTTTTT.

The chain carries TRBV6-1 and TRBJ2-7; 9 bases agree with TRBD2. Unmatched junction bases numbered 6, after V lost 3 bases and J lost 3 bases. The CDR3 length is 15 residues. Germline CDR1 and CDR2: MNHNS and SASEGT. This CDR3 is CASSDRGLAVYEQYF. Here the CDR3 DNA reads TGTGCCAGCAGTGACCGGGGACTAGCTGTCTACGAGCAGTACTTC.

This clone was seen only a few times. The genes are TRBV27 and TRBJ1-2; D unresolved. The CDR3 spans 14 residues. From germline, CDR1 is MNHEY and CDR2 SMNVEV (reference sequence). Between the trimmed V and J ends, which lost 0 bases and 2 bases, there was a span of 7 bases. The DNA of the CDR3 is TGTGCCAGCAGTTTATCGCCCAGGAACTATGGCTACACCTTC. Amino acid sequence: CASSLSPRNYGYTF.

In this sample, this clone turned up once. This rearrangement joins TRBV6-6 to TRBJ2-7; D call uncertain. The CDR3 totals 14 residues. Per the germline V gene, CDR1 is MNHNY and CDR2 is SVGAGI (reference sequence). Trimming left V 6 bases short and J 6 bases short, with 18 bases between. Here the CDR3 reads CASRSQAIHGEQYF. The CDR3 DNA sequence: TGTGCCAGCAGGTCTCAGGCTATTCACGGCGAGCAGTACTTC.

This clone was recorded once. This sequence joins TRBV7-2 and TRBJ1-1; 7 bases are shared with TRBD1. Germline CDR1 reads SGHTA; CDR2 reads FQGNSA. J lost 5 bases, V lost 4 bases, and 7 bases had no gene match. The CDR3 totals 14 residues. CDR3 coding DNA: TGTGCCAGCAGCTCCACAGGGGTCGGAACTGAAGCTTTCTTT. Translated: CASSSTGVGTEAFF.